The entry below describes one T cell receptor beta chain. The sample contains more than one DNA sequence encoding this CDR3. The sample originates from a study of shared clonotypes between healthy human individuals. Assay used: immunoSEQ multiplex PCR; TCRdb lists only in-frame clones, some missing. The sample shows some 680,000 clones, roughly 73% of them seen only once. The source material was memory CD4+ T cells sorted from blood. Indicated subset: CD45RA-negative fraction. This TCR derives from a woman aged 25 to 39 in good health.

This CDR3 is CASSFTGNTGELFF. DNA of the CDR3: TGCGCCAGCAGCTTCACAGGGAACACCGGGGAGCTGTTTTTT. V and J are TRBV5-1 and TRBJ2-2; TRBD1 might be the D (5 bases). Germline V gene lookup returns CDR1 SGHRS and CDR2 YFSETQ. The germline V and J ends were trimmed by 2 bases and 1 base, with 6 bases remaining between them. This CDR3 contains 14 residues.